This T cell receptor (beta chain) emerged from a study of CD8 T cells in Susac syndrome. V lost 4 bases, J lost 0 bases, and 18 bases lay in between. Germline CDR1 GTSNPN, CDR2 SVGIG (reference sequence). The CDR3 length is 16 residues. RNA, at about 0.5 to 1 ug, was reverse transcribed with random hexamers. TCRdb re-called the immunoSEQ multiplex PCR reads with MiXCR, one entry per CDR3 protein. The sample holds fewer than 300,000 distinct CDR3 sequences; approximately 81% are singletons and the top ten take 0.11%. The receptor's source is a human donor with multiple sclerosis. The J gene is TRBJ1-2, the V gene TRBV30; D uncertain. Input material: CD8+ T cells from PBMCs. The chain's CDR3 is CAWNYAPGSTNYGYTF. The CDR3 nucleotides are TGTGCCTGGAATTATGCCCCTGGCTCAACTAACTATGGCTACACCTTC.